This T cell receptor (beta chain) appears in the sequencing data of a study of T-cell memory formation after mild COVID-19. Across the study: For the most part, TCR clusters were specific to one donor. Study results and limitations: CD4+ contracting clones were found mainly in CM and EM, and CD8+ ones in EMRA. Some clones that responded turned up in pre-infection memory, which suggests that cross-reactive memory joined in.

The CDR3 totals 11 residues. Germline V gene lookup returns CDR1 LGHDT and CDR2 YNNKEL (reference sequence). The V gene lost 1 base and the J gene lost 9 bases, with 6 bases spanning the gap. It was 5'RACE with constant-segment primers that produced the TCR alpha and TCR beta cDNA libraries, which carried sample barcodes and UMIs. TCRdb processed the 5' RACE reads anew with MiXCR; each CDR3 protein has one entry. In the table there are about 150,000 distinct CDR3 sequences, more than 14% of which are singletons. Turning to this clonotype: The antigen is unknown.

The sequencing sample was made of PBMCs or a T cell subset sorted from them (not recorded which). The chain combines TRBV3-1 with TRBJ1-2; D gene ambiguous. This clonotype was sampled from an adult woman who had mild COVID-19 (a few samples of this study predate the infection). Cell type and time point are not known. Written as DNA, the CDR3 is TGTGCCAGCAGCCAAGTGGCGAGCTACACCTTC. Translation gives CASSQVASYTF. The whole variable domain, filled in from reference TRBV3-1 and TRBJ1-2, reads DTAVSQTPKYLVTQMGNDKSIKCEQNLGHDTMYWYKQDSKKFLKIMFSYNNKELIINETVPNRFSPKSPDKAHLNLHINSLELGDSAVYFCASSQVASYTFGSGTRLTVV.